This T cell receptor (beta chain) was captured in a study of cytomegalovirus exposure and HLA in healthy donors. Study results and limitations: About 87% or about 30% of the time was how often most TCR beta V segments were productive, according to an earlier analysis.

The PCR employed 60 Vbeta primers together with 13 Jbeta primers. Assay used: immunoSEQ multiplex PCR; TCRdb lists only in-frame clones, some missing. The repertoire holds fewer than 250,000 clones, about three quarters seen once, with about 1.7% in the top ten. To note about this clone: The antigen is undetermined.

This TCR was recovered from a male donor in good health and CMV-seronegative. The sequenced material came from PBMCs.

The CDR3 region is CASSAPLAGSTDTQYF. CDR3 DNA sequence: TGTGCCAGCAGTGCCCCACTAGCGGGGAGCACAGATACGCAGTATTTT. The rearrangement links TRBV2 to TRBJ2-3; 10 nucleotides match TRBD2. V lost 4 bases, J lost 0 bases, and 4 bases stayed unmatched. CDR3 size: 16 residues. Germline CDR1 reads SNHLY; CDR2 reads FYNNEI.